The next 5 T cell receptor beta chains were all read from a single sample in a study of cytomegalovirus exposure and HLA in healthy donors. Assay used: immunoSEQ multiplex PCR; TCRdb lists only in-frame clones, some missing. The table records around 250,000 clones, 90% of them present only once. Sample: PBMCs. The source of these receptors is a woman younger than 30 in good health and CMV-seronegative.

The chain has TRBV19 and TRBJ1-5; D gene uncertain. The CDR3 is made up of 16 amino acids. V lost 3 bases to trimming and J lost 0 bases, with 12 bases between them. Germline CDR1 and CDR2: LNHDA and SQIVND (reference sequence). CDR3 sequence reads: CASSIWRAYSNQPQHF. The CDR3 DNA reads as TGTGCCAGTAGTATTTGGAGAGCCTATAGCAATCAGCCCCAGCATTTT. The variable domain in full, with the rest retrieved from reference TRBV19 and TRBJ1-5, is DGGITQSPKYLFRKEGQNVTLSCEQNLNHDAMYWYRQDPGQGLRLIYYSQIVNDFQKGDIAEGYSVSREKKESFPLTVTSAQKNPTAFYLCASSIWRAYSNQPQHFGDGTRLSIL.

V and J are TRBV4-1 and TRBJ2-7, with D perhaps TRBD1 (6 bases). Looked up from germline, CDR1 is MGHRA and CDR2 is YSYEKL. Trimming took off 0 bases at V and 3 bases at J, with 9 bases between the two ends. The CDR3 totals 14 residues. CDR3 in DNA: TGCGCCAGCAGCCAAGAGAGGGGGTACTACGAGCAGTACTTC. This codes for CASSQERGYYEQYF.

This clone was observed once. The chain carries TRBV19 and TRBJ1-5; D is perhaps TRBD1 (5 bases). The germline V and J ends were trimmed by 5 bases and 0 bases, with 23 bases remaining between them. Germline loops: CDR1 LNHDA, CDR2 SQIVND (reference sequence). The CDR3 consists of 19 residues. The CDR3 nucleotides read TGTGCCAGTAGTTTAGCTCCCGCGACAGTAACCTATAGCAATCAGCCCCAGCATTTT. Its translation is CASSLAPATVTYSNQPQHF.

The table lists this clone with a few counts. The gene calls are TRBV10-3 and TRBJ2-1; 9 bases are a match to TRBD1. Germline lookup yields CDR1 ENHRY and CDR2 SYGVKD. The CDR3 sequence is 14 residues long. V was pared by 6 bases and J by 8 bases, with 8 bases of the junction left unmatched. The CDR3: CAIRTGTGSDEQFF. CDR3 nucleotide sequence: TGTGCCATCAGGACCGGGACAGGGTCCGATGAGCAGTTCTTC.

The rearrangement joins TRBV21-1 to TRBJ1-1; whether TRBD1, the table's D call, matches the DNA was not checked. TRBV21-1 is a known pseudogene. The CDR3 spans 17 residues. The CDR3 DNA follows: TGTGCCAGCAGCAAAAAGCAGGTAAATAAAGATGGGACTGAAGCTTTCTTT. This translates into CASSKKQVNKDGTEAFF.